This TCR beta chain was identified in a study of T cell responses to AZD1222 COVID-19 vaccine (dated by TCRdb to 2020 to 2022). Background for the entire study: AZD1222 recipients with second doses at about 4 weeks or about 12 weeks were pooled, because spike-specific TCR depth and breadth did not differ between schedules. A total of 230 or so trial participants underwent TCR sequencing, of whom 207 received two doses of AZD1222 and some 25 received two doses of the MenACWY control vaccine. Trial participants were enrolled into age subgroups of 18-55, 56-69 and 70-plus years, which contained about 150, 27 and 61 TCR-sequenced participants, respectively. General conclusions and limits of the study: In the small 56-69-year group, the increase in depth fell short of significance, most likely because of low power. Reportedly, almost half of the unique spike-specific TCRs recognized epitopes lying outside the regions that are mutated in the B.1.351 and B.1.1.7 variants. Conclusions about previously exposed vaccinees were limited because only 5 or 6 AZD1222 recipients were SARS-CoV-2 seropositive at baseline. Most participants were white British and females outnumbered males, and the authors suggested that clonal diversity may have been underestimated. No day 14 peak-response samples were available, so repertoires were characterized only after the peak T cell response. The vaccine-associated CD4 TCRs covered the entire spike protein, and the dominant responses fell in regions 160-218 and 743-854. Spike-specific TCR breadth and depth rose significantly after two AZD1222 doses compared with day 0 and with MenACWY recipients.

The CDR3 regions of human TCRbeta chains were analyzed by immunosequencing. Per the original workflow: TCRs in the repertoires were matched against a reference library of SARS-CoV-2-specific TCRs that had been generated with the MIRA antigen-specificity platform. Breadth was defined as the fraction of unique TCRs that were SARS-CoV-2-associated. Depth was defined as the fraction of total T cells that were SARS-CoV-2-associated. Using the MIRA data, each spike-specific TCR was assigned both to the spike region to which the TCR was reactive and to a CD4 or CD8 class. Log10-transformed breadth and depth values were compared by one-way ANOVA with Sidak's multiple comparisons tests. TCRdb re-hosts the immuneACCESS table, in-frame sequences only. Its copies lack some clones; in the studies checked, an unresolved V gene accounts for under half of them, and the cause for the rest is not known. Clonal size and the V and J genes are those of that table, whereas D and trimming came from the DNA. The table for this sample lists 150,000 to 200,000 clones; 85% to 90% of them were counted only once. The ten largest clonotypes hold 1.5% to 2% of the sample.

The CDR3 starts with the cysteine, ends with the phenylalanine, and has 14 residues. CDR3 DNA only is kept here, 42 bases in frame from base 1. V was cut back by 0 bases and J by 1 base, leaving a gap of 9 bases between them. CDR1 and CDR2, looked up from the germline V gene (reference sequence), are GTSNPN and SVGIG. In regard to this clone: No antigen is known for it. The sample holds no much larger clone one base away, and base qualities are not on file.

This specimen's time point label, interpreted: baseline before first vaccination. Vaccinee samples were obtained from the UK trials COV001 and COV002, which included a single-blind randomized controlled phase 2/3 trial of AZD1222 (ChAdOx1 nCoV-19) in healthy adults. Trial participant PBMC samples were collected at day 0 and day 28 after the second dose for TCRbeta chain sequencing. The V and J genes are TRBV30 and TRBJ1-1; no D segment can be confidently identified. This sequence originates from an adult in good health. Sequenced material: peripheral blood, taken on day 0 of AZD1222 vaccination. The nucleotides read TGTGCCTGGAGTGTACAAGCTGGGAACACTGAAGCTTTCTTT. Translated, it gives CAWSVQAGNTEAFF.